Below are 20 T cell receptor beta chains sequenced from a single sample in a study of control samples from healthy donors and cancer patients. Produced via immunoSEQ multiplex PCR; TCRdb's table is partial and in-frame only. This table has about 88,000 clones, just over 90% appearing once. Source material: blood. The receptor source for this set is a man between 18 and 29 years old in good health.

This clone was found once. This sequence joins TRBV12-3 or TRBV12-4 and TRBJ2-2; D not certain. The CDR3 has 12 amino acids. Trimming removed 6 bases at V and 6 bases at J, with 8 bases between. CDR3 in amino acids: CASSPTSGELFF. DNA of the CDR3: TGTGCCAGCAGCCCTACGTCCGGGGAGCTGTTTTTT.

The chain employs TRBV13 and TRBJ1-5; possibly TRBD1 for D (6 bases). Germline values: CDR1 PRHDT, CDR2 FYEKMQ (reference sequence). V shed 4 bases and J shed 1 base, with 8 bases lying between them. The length of the CDR3 is 14 residues. This chain's CDR3 is CASSSQGSNQPQHF. The DNA for the CDR3 is TGTGCCAGCAGCTCCCAGGGGAGCAATCAGCCCCAGCATTTT.

This clone was observed a few times. CDR3 region: CSARKQETQYF. CDR3 nucleotide sequence: TGCAGTGCTAGGAAGCAAGAGACCCAGTACTTC. The chain joins TRBV20-1 to TRBJ2-5, with D hard to call. The CDR3 has 11 residues. V lost 3 bases and J lost 2, with 4 bases in between. Germline V gene lookup returns CDR1 DFQATT and CDR2 SNEGSKA (reference sequence).

This chain joins TRBV4-1 and TRBJ2-1; 7 bases fit TRBD2. The CDR3 covers 17 residues. In germline, CDR1 is MGHRA, CDR2 YSYEKL. Unmatched junction bases numbered 10, after V lost 3 bases and J lost 2 bases. Here the CDR3 DNA reads TGCGCCAGCAGCCAGCTGGAGAGGGAGGGTACCTACAATGAGCAGTTCTTC. Protein sequence: CASSQLEREGTYNEQFF.

This clone was seen a single time. The V and J genes are TRBV7-9 and TRBJ1-2; 11 nucleotides agree with TRBD1. The CDR3 has 14 residues. The germline gives CDR1 SEHNR, CDR2 FQNEAQ (reference sequence). Trimming at V came to 5 bases and at J to 6 bases, leaving 5 bases not matched to a gene. The CDR3 protein is CASSPPDRGHGYTF. For the CDR3, the DNA is TGTGCCAGCAGCCCTCCGGACAGGGGGCATGGCTACACCTTC.

The V call is TRBV7-9, the J call TRBJ2-5, with TRBD1 matching over 8 bases. With V trimmed by 4 bases and J by 5 bases, 6 bases remained unmatched. Germline V gene lookup returns CDR1 SEHNR and CDR2 FQNEAQ (reference sequence). The CDR3 runs to 14 residues. CDR3 in DNA: TGTGCCAGCAGCTCGCAGGGGGCTCGGGAGACCCAGTACTTC. Encoded protein: CASSSQGARETQYF.

J is TRBJ1-1 and V is TRBV12-3 or TRBV12-4; tentative D call: TRBD1 (5 bases). With 5 bases removed from V and 4 bases from J, the gap between germline ends came to 11 bases. There are 13 residues in the CDR3. Here the CDR3 reads CASSVTGGTEAFF. CDR3 coding DNA: TGTGCCAGCAGTGTCACAGGAGGCACTGAAGCTTTCTTT.

This chain connects TRBV7-9 to TRBJ2-1; weak D call: TRBD1 (6 bases). V shed 4 bases and J shed 7 bases, with 8 bases lying between them. Germline CDR1 reads SEHNR; CDR2 reads FQNEAQ (reference sequence). The CDR3 sequence is 12 residues long. The CDR3 spells CASSYTGNEQFF. CDR3 sequence (DNA): TGTGCCAGCAGCTACACAGGGAATGAGCAGTTCTTC. The entire variable domain, with the rest obtained from reference TRBV7-9 and TRBJ2-1, is as follows: DTGVSQNPRHKITKRGQNVTFRCDPISEHNRLYWYRQTLGQGPEFLTYFQNEAQLEKSRLLSDRFSAERPKGSFSTLEIQRTEQGDSAMYLCASSYTGNEQFFGPGTRLTVL.

This clone was seen only a few times. The chain combines TRBV19 with TRBJ1-1, with 10 bases aligning to TRBD1. CDR1 and CDR2 (germline): LNHDA, SQIVND (reference sequence). There are 14 residues in the CDR3. Losses at the gene ends were 4 bases for V and 4 bases for J; bases not matched to a gene: 3. CDR3 residues: CASSNGQGGTEAFF. CDR3 nucleotides: TGTGCCAGTAGTAACGGACAGGGGGGCACTGAAGCTTTCTTT.

This chain connects TRBV30 to TRBJ2-1; D gene unclear. The CDR3 covers 15 residues. V was clipped by 0 bases and J by 0 bases, with 9 bases between them. Germline V gives CDR1 GTSNPN, CDR2 SVGIG (reference sequence). The CDR3 bases are TGTGCCTGGAGTGTTAAAGGCAGCTCCTACAATGAGCAGTTCTTC. This encodes CAWSVKGSSYNEQFF.

As concerns this clone: The sample has other DNA sequences that encode this CDR3 too. The chain couples TRBV27 to TRBJ1-2; D gene unclear. Trimming cost V 4 bases and J 4 bases, with 4 bases left between them. The CDR3 runs to 11 residues. Germline V CDR1 and CDR2: MNHEY, SMNVEV (reference sequence). The CDR3 reads CASSSGYGYTF. CDR3 bases: TGTGCCAGCAGTTCGGGCTATGGCTACACCTTC.

The V call is TRBV18, the J call TRBJ1-1; 8 positions agree with TRBD1. Per germline, CDR1 KGHSH and CDR2 LQKENI. The CDR3 is 15 amino acids. J was trimmed by 1 base and V by 5 bases; bases with no gene match: 6. The CDR3 DNA sequence: TGTGCCAGCTCAGCTCCCGGGACAGGGAACACTGAAGCTTTCTTT. Translation: CASSAPGTGNTEAFF.

The rearrangement joins TRBV7-2 to TRBJ1-1, with D unresolved. Trimming removed 3 bases at V and 7 bases at J, with 9 bases between. Germline-derived CDR1 and CDR2 are SGHTA and FQGNSA. The CDR3 length is 12 residues. CDR3 region: CASSFGQDEAFF. The CDR3 region has the DNA TGTGCCAGCAGCTTTGGGCAGGATGAAGCTTTCTTT.

This clone was picked up one time. This rearrangement joins TRBV29-1 to TRBJ1-2, with D uncertain. The length of the CDR3 is 13 residues. V lost 4 bases and J lost 8, with 17 bases in between. The germline V gene has CDR1 SQVTM and CDR2 ANQGSEA. The CDR3 region has the DNA TGCAGCGTTGGTCGCCAGGAGATGGGCGGCTACACCTTC. Amino acid sequence: CSVGRQEMGGYTF.

This chain links TRBV25-1 with TRBJ2-2, with 8 bases aligning to TRBD2. The germline V gene encodes CDR1 MGHDK and CDR2 SYGVNS. This CDR3 contains 18 residues. After removal of 1 base from V and 4 bases from J, the junction contained 11 bases not matched to a gene. The CDR3 loop is CASSESTRGGWGTGELFF. The CDR3 DNA is TGTGCCAGCAGTGAATCCACCCGGGGGGGCTGGGGCACCGGGGAGCTGTTTTTT.

This sequence joins TRBV19 and TRBJ1-2, with D unclear. The germline V gene has CDR1 LNHDA and CDR2 SQIVND (reference sequence). CDR3 length: 12 amino acids. V lost 3 bases and J lost 8, with 10 bases in between. In DNA form, the CDR3 reads TGTGCCAGTAGTATCCCAGGCCTAGGCTACACCTTC. This codes for CASSIPGLGYTF.

This clone was seen just once. Here the CDR3 DNA reads TGTGCCAGCAGCTTAGGGAGCGGGAGAGGCGAGACCCAGTACTTC. Translation gives CASSLGSGRGETQYF. V is TRBV7-6 and J is TRBJ2-5; 8 bases match TRBD2. Trimming removed 1 base from V and 5 bases from J; junction bases left unmatched: 6. The CDR3 consists of 15 residues. Germline loops: CDR1 SGHVS, CDR2 FNYEAQ. Combining the CDR3 with reference TRBV7-6 and TRBJ2-5 gives the whole variable domain GAGVSQSPRYKVTKRGQDVALRCDPISGHVSLYWYRQALGQGPEFLTYFNYEAQQDKSGLPNDRFSAERPEGSISTLTIQRTEQRDSAMYRCASSLGSGRGETQYFGPGTRLLVL.

The chain carries TRBV19 and TRBJ2-3, with D possibly matching TRBD2 (5 bases). Looked up from germline, CDR1 is LNHDA and CDR2 is SQIVND (reference sequence). V was pared by 9 bases and J by 6 bases, with 13 bases between. This CDR3 contains 12 residues. Here the CDR3 reads CASGVVGDTQYF. Written as DNA, the CDR3 is TGTGCCAGCGGGGTTGTGGGGGATACGCAGTATTTT.

CDR3 nucleotides: TGCGCCAGCAGCCAAGAGGGGTATGGGACAGGGGGCTTCGAGCAGTACTTC. Amino acids: CASSQEGYGTGGFEQYF. The chain couples TRBV4-1 to TRBJ2-7, with 12 bases matching TRBD1. The CDR3 length is 17 residues. The germline CDR1 and CDR2 sequences are MGHRA and YSYEKL. Trimming cost V 0 bases and J 6 bases; bases outside gene matches: 9.

This clone was detected only once. V gene TRBV19 combines with J gene TRBJ1-1, with a possible D match to TRBD1 (5 bases). Between the trimmed V and J ends, which lost 5 bases and 1 base, there was a span of 14 bases. CDR1 LNHDA and CDR2 SQIVND come from the germline V gene (reference sequence). This CDR3 has 15 residues. CDR3 protein: CASSPIDRKNTEAFF. CDR3 sequence (DNA): TGTGCCAGTAGTCCCATCGACAGAAAGAACACTGAAGCTTTCTTT.